Listed below are T cell receptor beta chains from one sample, sequenced in a study of CD8 T cells in ankylosing spondylitis. TCRdb called the 5' RACE reads again in MiXCR, with one record for every CDR3 protein. The table includes approximately 350,000 distinct CDR3 sequences, around 15% detected once. The sequenced sample consisted of blood, either unsorted or a sorted T cell fraction (not recorded which). These receptors all come from a male donor with ankylosing spondylitis or in good health (not recorded which). Each CDR3 is given with its conserved first and last residue. D genes are given only for firm matches.

v_call	j_call	cdr3_length	d_call	cdr3_aa
TRBV4-1	TRBJ2-7	14	TRBD1	CASRDPGQGYEQYF
TRBV12-3/TRBV12-4	TRBJ1-5	15	NA	CASSRGFLGNQPQHF
TRBV10-3	TRBJ1-2	11	NA	CAIRDMNGYTF
TRBV12-3/TRBV12-4	TRBJ2-7	14	NA	CASNFGALSYEQYF
TRBV20-1	TRBJ1-1	17	NA	CSARAGRRRVFSTEAFF
TRBV12-3/TRBV12-4	TRBJ1-6	13	TRBD1	CASGRQGPETLHF
TRBV20-1	TRBJ2-1	14	NA	CSAPDSEGMDEQFF
TRBV5-5	TRBJ2-1	15	NA	CASSLAPGSYNEQFF
TRBV7-2	TRBJ1-6	15	TRBD1	CASSLTDRGDSPLHF
TRBV27	TRBJ2-7	15	NA	CASSLGSTGAYEQYF
TRBV23-1	TRBJ1-5	13	NA	CASSRQGDQPQHF
TRBV20-1	TRBJ1-2	14	NA	CSAREAVSNYGYTF
TRBV10-3	TRBJ2-4	14	NA	CAISVSQDKNIQYF
TRBV4-1	TRBJ2-5	17	TRBD1	CASSQLRDRGYQETQYF
TRBV11-2	TRBJ2-3	17	TRBD2	CASSLGASGSVGDTQYF
TRBV11-2	TRBJ2-1	12	NA	CASSLSGYEQFF
TRBV6-5	TRBJ2-7	12	NA	CASSDSVREQYF
TRBV5-1	TRBJ1-2	14	NA	CASSPTGSTYGYTF
TRBV7-2	TRBJ1-4	14	TRBD1	CASSPQGANEKLFF
TRBV4-1	TRBJ2-7	14	TRBD1	CASSQGQVIHEQYF
TRBV3-1	TRBJ2-7	18	TRBD1	CASSKAGTGGTYPYEQYF
TRBV20-1	TRBJ2-3	15	TRBD2	CSAISAGPGTDTQYF
TRBV5-1	TRBJ2-2	15	TRBD2	CASSPLTSGDGELFF
TRBV5-1	TRBJ2-4	14	TRBD1	CASSPVGTENIQYF
TRBV2	TRBJ1-1	14	TRBD1	CASRRQGHDTEAFF
TRBV20-1	TRBJ2-1	14	NA	CSARDDSARNEQFF
TRBV6-1	TRBJ2-1	15	NA	CASTKEPNSYNEQFF
TRBV20-1	TRBJ2-1	17	TRBD2	CSARDARSGGENNEQFF
TRBV12-5	TRBJ2-1	13	NA	CASGLGHPNEQFF
TRBV7-9	TRBJ2-3	14	NA	CASSSRTGTDTQYF
TRBV20-1	TRBJ1-1	13	NA	CSADQTGNTEAFF
TRBV5-6	TRBJ2-5	15	NA	CASSSVTGAKETQYF